Listed below are T cell receptor beta chains from one sample, sequenced in a study of T cell responses to AZD1222 COVID-19 vaccine. Generated by immunoSEQ multiplex PCR, the TCRdb table keeps only in-frame clones and is missing some. The data show 82,000 or so clones, 90% seen once. This material consisted of peripheral blood, taken on day 0 of AZD1222 vaccination. These receptors all stem from an adult in good health. The conserved cysteine and the conserved F or W are not part of the CDR3 here.

v_gene	CDR3aa
TRBV14	ASSLHQGMVSEAF
TRBV3-1/TRBV3-2	ASSQQGAEAF
TRBV25-1	ASSRGSSYEQY
TRBV4-1	ASSQDFWQTASNQPQH
TRBV3-1/TRBV3-2	ARPGHKNTGELF
TRBV28	AATLDRGRTEAF
TRBV5-5	ASSFPGYQETQY
TRBV7-2	ASSPNRAVTYEQY
TRBV5-1	ASSLGGTGSSYEQY
TRBV7-9	ASSLALEKLF
TRBV24-1	ATSDLLGLAGGNEQF
TRBV7-9	ASSSPQPGPSYEQY
TRBV6-5	ASSLKRGGYNEQF
TRBV7-2	ASSPHSGTYEQY
TRBV5-1	ASSLEPGTGNTIY
TRBV24-1	ATSAISGSRGGARAQY
TRBV5-1	ASRNTGGRTEAF
TRBV21-1	ANQPRGSGGNSPLH
TRBV28	ASSSETQY
TRBV3-1/TRBV3-2	ASSQRDSGGASTQY
TRBV3-1/TRBV3-2	ASSQENQPQH
TRBV2	ASRGQGEAF
TRBV7-2	ASSFGTDTQY
TRBV28	ASRKGDREYGYT
TRBV5-4	ASSTGQGRQETQY
TRBV6-4	ASNRLAGGPGETQY
TRBV15	AAGRPNEKLF
TRBV7-2	ASSLARGFSSPLH
TRBV7-6	ASSSIGQGKDTQY
TRBV20-1	SASGSTGYTEAF
TRBV5-1	ASSAGTIQY
TRBV19	ASSFRLDSTNQPQH
TRBV10-3	AIRGDRANYGYT
TRBV28	ASRNSDRDNQPQH
TRBV5-4	ASSLAGSGTEAF
TRBV28	ASSLDGTGELF
TRBV6-2/TRBV6-3	ASSPTAGTTPQY